This paragraph reports one T cell receptor (beta chain). Its antigen is unknown. A single heparinised draw of roughly 120 mL on average was taken per donor. This sample is part of a study of beta chain features in type 1 diabetes. The authors reverse transcribed all of the isolated RNA, so sequencing captured expressed TCRB transcripts. Profiling relied on immunoSEQ multiplex PCR, and the TCRdb table lists in-frame clones only, not all of them. The sample lists about 370,000 clones, around 15% occurring once. General observations from the study: Whatever favoring of shorter templates PCR might show would apply equally to patients and controls. A moderate, significant TCRB CDR3 shortening appeared in type 1 diabetes across four CD4+ subsets. Patients with type 1 diabetes carried fewer insertions and had more deletions at their VDJ junctions.

CDR3 length: 13 amino acids. Germline values: CDR1 GTSNPN, CDR2 SVGIG (reference sequence). With 4 bases removed from V and 7 bases from J, the gap between germline ends came to 14 bases. V and J are TRBV30 and TRBJ1-5; possibly TRBD1 for D (5 bases). This receptor was identified in a woman aged 18-29 years in good health. Sample: naive CD4+ T cells from blood. CDR3 coding DNA: TGTGCCTGGAATGGCAGGGTAGGACAGCCCCAGCATTTT. Translating gives CAWNGRVGQPQHF.